The sequence of this TCR beta chain was determined in a study of cytomegalovirus exposure and HLA in healthy donors. Researchers ran the PCR with 60 Vbeta and 13 Jbeta primers. Clones were sequenced by immunoSEQ multiplex PCR, and TCRdb holds only the in-frame ones, with some missing. The table records 200,000 to 250,000 clones, roughly four fifths of them present only once. Germline loops: CDR1 SGHRS, CDR2 YFSETQ. The CDR3 has 15 amino acids. The ends were cut back, 6 bases at V and 9 bases at J, with 24 bases in the middle. The sequence came from a woman aged 40 to 49 in good health and CMV-seronegative. Sequencing was carried out using PBMCs. The J gene is TRBJ1-2, the V gene TRBV5-1; D is ambiguous. In DNA, the CDR3 is TGCGCCAGCAAGGACTACTCTTCGTTCCCGGGGAGCTACACCTTC. Protein: CASKDYSSFPGSYTF.